These T cell receptor beta chains were read from a single sample in a study of T cell repertoires in ileal Crohn's disease. This table comes from immunoSEQ multiplex PCR, and its TCRdb copy is limited to in-frame clones, with some not included. This table holds 30,000 or so clones, about 81% found once. The sample consisted of ileal tissue. Source of these receptors: an adult with Crohn's disease. Each CDR3 is given with its conserved first and last residue. A D gene is named only where the DNA matches it firmly. Size is omitted from some rows. Given values are once, few, many or a class for expanded clones.

DNA: TGTGCCACCCAGGGGACGGGACAAGAGACCCAGTACTTC; CDR3: CATQGTGQETQYF; J: TRBJ2-5; V: TRBV10-3; size: .; D: .
DNA: TGCGCCAGCAGCTTGGCCCTAGCGGGGACAGATACGCAGTATTTT; CDR3: CASSLALAGTDTQYF; J: TRBJ2-3; V: TRBV5-1; size: .; D: TRBD2
DNA: TGTGCCAGCAGCCCACTCGGAGGGATATGGGAAAAACTGTTTTTT; CDR3: CASSPLGGIWEKLFF; J: TRBJ1-4; V: TRBV7-8; size: .; D: .
DNA: TGCAGCGTTGGACAGGGTATTGTAGGCTACACCTTC; CDR3: CSVGQGIVGYTF; J: TRBJ1-2; V: TRBV29-1; size: .; D: TRBD1
DNA: TGCGCCAGCAGCGCGGACTCAAGTGGCACTGAAGCTTTCTTT; CDR3: CASSADSSGTEAFF; J: TRBJ1-1; V: TRBV5-1; size: .; D: .
DNA: TGTGCCAGCAGCCCTCAGGGGGGTCGGCGATCAGCTTTCTTT; CDR3: CASSPQGGRRSAFF; J: TRBJ1-1; V: TRBV7-2; size: .; D: TRBD1
DNA: TGTGCCAGCAGCGTAGGAGCGGGGGTCTACAATGAGCAGTTCTTC; CDR3: CASSVGAGVYNEQFF; J: TRBJ2-1; V: TRBV9; size: .; D: TRBD2
DNA: TGTGCCAGCAGCTTGGAGATTAAGCGCTCCTACAATGAGCAGTTCTTC; CDR3: CASSLEIKRSYNEQFF; J: TRBJ2-1; V: TRBV5-5; size: .; D: .
DNA: TGCGCCAGCGTCCGGGACACGGATTCTCTCGTAGCTTTCTTT; CDR3: CASVRDTDSLVAFF; J: TRBJ1-1; V: TRBV5-1; size: few; D: .
DNA: TGTGCCAGCTCACCATCCAGTCCTGAAAAACTGTTTTTT; CDR3: CASSPSSPEKLFF; J: TRBJ1-4; V: TRBV18; size: .; D: .
DNA: TGTGCCAGCAGTTACGCCGCAGGGGTAAACACTGAAGCTTTCTTT; CDR3: CASSYAAGVNTEAFF; J: TRBJ1-1; V: TRBV6-5; size: .; D: .
DNA: TGTGCCAGCAGCTTTTCGGGGGGCACTGAAGCTTTCTTT; CDR3: CASSFSGGTEAFF; J: TRBJ1-1; V: TRBV11-3; size: .; D: .
DNA: TGTGCCAGCAGGCGTTACTACGAGCAGTACTTC; CDR3: CASRRYYEQYF; J: TRBJ2-7; V: TRBV5-6; size: .; D: .
DNA: TGTGCCAGCAGCTCGAGGACAGGCCGTAACCTGGCTTTCTTT; CDR3: CASSSRTGRNLAFF; J: TRBJ1-1; V: TRBV7-2; size: .; D: TRBD1
DNA: TGTGCCAGCAGCTTGGCAACGGCTAACTATGGCTACACCTTC; CDR3: CASSLATANYGYTF; J: TRBJ1-2; V: TRBV5-4; size: .; D: .
DNA: TGTGCCAGCTCACCCCCCGGAGGGACAGACTCCTACGAGCAGTACTTC; CDR3: CASSPPGGTDSYEQYF; J: TRBJ2-7; V: TRBV18; size: .; D: .
DNA: TGTGCCAGCAGTTTACTAGCGGGGGGGTTCCATGAGCAGTTCTTC; CDR3: CASSLLAGGFHEQFF; J: TRBJ2-1; V: TRBV7-9; size: few; D: TRBD2
DNA: TGTGCCAGCAGCCGAGGGGGCGCGGGCACAGATACGCAGTATTTT; CDR3: CASSRGGAGTDTQYF; J: TRBJ2-3; V: TRBV7-6; size: .; D: TRBD1
DNA: TGCGCCAGCAGCTTACAGAAGAACTATGGCTACACCTTC; CDR3: CASSLQKNYGYTF; J: TRBJ1-2; V: TRBV5-1; size: few; D: .
DNA: TGTGCCAGCAGCTTTGCGGGGACAGGCATGAACACTGAAGCTTTCTTT; CDR3: CASSFAGTGMNTEAFF; J: TRBJ1-1; V: TRBV7-2; size: .; D: TRBD1
DNA: TGTGCCAGCAGCTTAGGGCCCGGGTACTCCTACAATGAGCAGTTCTTC; CDR3: CASSLGPGYSYNEQFF; J: TRBJ2-1; V: TRBV11-1; size: .; D: .
DNA: TGTGCCAGCAGCTCACAGGGTAGGCCTGGGGCCAACGTCCTGACTTTC; CDR3: CASSSQGRPGANVLTF; J: TRBJ2-6; V: TRBV5-6; size: .; D: .
DNA: TGTGCCAGCAGTCAGGGAAGCAATCAGCCCCAGCATTTT; CDR3: CASSQGSNQPQHF; J: TRBJ1-5; V: TRBV27; size: .; D: .
DNA: TGTGCCAGTAGTTCTCAGGGGGTACCCACTGAAGCTTTCTTT; CDR3: CASSSQGVPTEAFF; J: TRBJ1-1; V: TRBV19; size: .; D: TRBD1
DNA: TGTGCCAGCAGCCCCCGGGGGGGTAGCACAGATACGCAGTATTTT; CDR3: CASSPRGGSTDTQYF; J: TRBJ2-3; V: TRBV11-2; size: .; D: TRBD2
DNA: TGCGCCAGCAGCTTTATGCCGGGACAGGCGTCCGCCGGGGAGCTGTTTTTT; CDR3: CASSFMPGQASAGELFF; J: TRBJ2-2; V: TRBV5-1; size: .; D: TRBD1
DNA: TGTGCCAGCAGCGACGGACAGGGGGCCATTGATCAGCCCCAGCATTTT; CDR3: CASSDGQGAIDQPQHF; J: TRBJ1-5; V: TRBV21-1; size: few; D: .
DNA: TGTGCCAGCAGCGGACAGGGGAAGGCTGAAGCTTTCTTT; CDR3: CASSGQGKAEAFF; J: TRBJ1-1; V: TRBV6-5; size: .; D: TRBD1
DNA: TGTGCCAGCAGTGAGGCCGGGACAGGGGGCGCCGGCTATGGCTACACCTTC; CDR3: CASSEAGTGGAGYGYTF; J: TRBJ1-2; V: TRBV6-1; size: .; D: TRBD1
DNA: TGTGCCAGCAGAAAGGAGAGCACTAACTATGGCTACACCTTC; CDR3: CASRKESTNYGYTF; J: TRBJ1-2; V: TRBV2; size: once; D: .
DNA: TGTGCCAGTAGTTTAACACCCAGCTCCTACGAGCAGTACTTC; CDR3: CASSLTPSSYEQYF; J: TRBJ2-7; V: TRBV19; size: .; D: .
DNA: TGTGCCAGCAGTGCTAGTTCCGGGACAGAAGTCTACGAGCAGTACTTC; CDR3: CASSASSGTEVYEQYF; J: TRBJ2-7; V: TRBV9; size: .; D: TRBD1
DNA: TGTGCCAGCAGTTACCAGACTAGCGGGGCGGGGGAGCTGTTTTTT; CDR3: CASSYQTSGAGELFF; J: TRBJ2-2; V: TRBV6-5; size: .; D: TRBD2
DNA: TGTGCCAGCAGTGGACAGATAATGAACACTGAAGCTTTCTTT; CDR3: CASSGQIMNTEAFF; J: TRBJ1-1; V: TRBV6-5; size: .; D: .
DNA: TGTGCCAGCAGTGGGACAAGCAATGAGCAGTTCTTC; CDR3: CASSGTSNEQFF; J: TRBJ2-1; V: TRBV2; size: .; D: .
DNA: TGTGCCAGCAGCCAGGCGGGACTAGCGGGGGGAAACATTCAGTACTTC; CDR3: CASSQAGLAGGNIQYF; J: TRBJ2-4; V: TRBV7-2; size: .; D: TRBD2
DNA: TGTGCCAGCAGGAGAGACAGGGGGCCTGGTGAGCAGTTCTTC; CDR3: CASRRDRGPGEQFF; J: TRBJ2-1; V: TRBV2; size: .; D: TRBD1